These 29 T cell receptor beta chains were sequenced from one sample in a study of shared clonotypes between healthy human individuals. Assay: immunoSEQ multiplex PCR; the TCRdb copy retains only in-frame clones and omits some. Found here are more than 2,000,000 clones, more than 90% of them singletons; the top ten hold more than 0.12%. What was sequenced was naive CD4+ T cells sorted from blood. Documented subset: CD45RA+ positively selected. Every receptor here comes from a man aged 18 to 35 in good health.

The chain has TRBV18 and TRBJ2-7; no clear D gene. V lost 2 bases and J 3 bases, leaving 8 bases between the germline ends. CDR3 length equals 13 residues. From germline, CDR1 is KGHSH and CDR2 LQKENI. DNA of the CDR3: TGTGCCAGCTCACCAACACGCTTCTACGAGCAGTACTTC. Translated, it gives CASSPTRFYEQYF. Full variable domain (remainder filled in from reference TRBV18 and TRBJ2-7): NAGVMQNPRHLVRRRGQEARLRCSPMKGHSHVYWYRQLPEEGLKFMVYLQKENIIDESGMPKERFSAEFPKEGPSILRIQQVVRGDSAAYFCASSPTRFYEQYFGPGTRLTVT.

The chain couples TRBV5-1 to TRBJ2-7, with 10 positions matching TRBD1. Trimming took 5 bases from V and 3 from J; bases not matched to a gene: 8. The germline V gene encodes CDR1 SGHRS and CDR2 YFSETQ. The CDR3 contains 15 residues. CDR3 sequence (DNA): TGCGCCAGCAGGCCTCGGACAGGGGGTGTCTACGAGCAGTACTTC. This encodes CASRPRTGGVYEQYF.

The V gene is TRBV4-1, the J gene TRBJ2-5, with D uncertain. Germline values: CDR1 MGHRA, CDR2 YSYEKL. This CDR3 contains 15 residues. Trimming took 0 bases from V and 7 from J, leaving 15 bases between them. DNA of the CDR3: TGCGCCAGCAGCCAAGATGTGCTAGGGTGGGGGACCCAGTACTTC. It yields the protein CASSQDVLGWGTQYF.

The rearrangement uses TRBV10-2 and TRBJ2-2; 13 bases match TRBD2. Germline V gene lookup returns CDR1 WSHSY and CDR2 SAAADI. The CDR3 spans 15 residues. J lost 4 bases, V lost 6 bases, and 2 bases had no gene match. The CDR3 nucleotides read TGCGCCAGCAGACTAGCGGGAGGGGGCACCGGGGAGCTGTTTTTT. Encoded protein: CASRLAGGGTGELFF.

The chain employs TRBV5-4 and TRBJ2-3; no clear D. Looked up from germline, CDR1 is SGHNT and CDR2 is YYREEE (reference sequence). The V gene lost 0 bases and the J gene lost 5 bases, with 7 bases spanning the gap. The CDR3 has 13 residues. In nucleotides, the CDR3 is TGTGCCAGCAGCTTGGTGACCCAAGATACGCAGTATTTT. Encoded protein: CASSLVTQDTQYF.

The chain has TRBV6-1 and TRBJ2-7; 7 nucleotides agree with TRBD1. The germline CDR1 and CDR2 sequences are MNHNS and SASEGT. CDR3 size: 15 residues. The V and J ends lost 2 bases and 1 base, in that order; junction bases with no gene match: 5. Written as DNA, the CDR3 is TGTGCCAGCAGTGAATACCAGGGGGATTCCTACGAGCAGTACTTC. This encodes CASSEYQGDSYEQYF.

This sequence joins TRBV4-1 and TRBJ2-1; 7 bases match TRBD1. This CDR3 contains 14 residues. V was pared by 1 base and J by 12 bases, with 9 bases of the junction left unmatched. CDR1 and CDR2 from the germline V gene are MGHRA and YSYEKL. In nucleotides, the CDR3 is TGCGCCAGCAGCCAAGTTGGCTCTCCAGGGGGGCAGTTCTTC. It specifies CASSQVGSPGGQFF.

The CDR3 sequence: CASSVAGSEAFF. CDR3 nucleotide sequence: TGTGCCAGCAGTGTGGCAGGCTCTGAAGCTTTCTTT. This chain connects TRBV2 to TRBJ1-1; D is unresolved. Germline values: CDR1 SNHLY, CDR2 FYNNEI. This CDR3 is built from 12 residues. Trimming removed 4 bases from V and 6 bases from J, with 9 bases in between.

J is TRBJ1-1 and V is TRBV5-1, with 8 bases lining up with TRBD1. CDR3 length: 16 residues. V lost 0 bases, J lost 1 base, and 5 bases stayed unmatched. CDR1 is SGHRS, CDR2 YFSETQ, per germline. The CDR3 DNA is TGCGCCAGCAGCTTGGCCGTAGACAGGGGGAACACTGAAGCTTTCTTT. Protein product: CASSLAVDRGNTEAFF.

Only one count was recorded for this clone. The genes are TRBV6-5 and TRBJ1-2; 7 nucleotides line up with TRBD1. CDR3 length: 16 amino acids. Per germline, CDR1 MNHEY and CDR2 SVGAGI. The ends lost 0 bases at V and 4 bases at J; junction bases unmatched: 8. CDR3 sequence (DNA): TGTGCCAGCAGTTACTCAGCAGGGGGAGGGATCTATGGCTACACCTTC. This encodes CASSYSAGGGIYGYTF.

This chain links TRBV7-2 with TRBJ1-5, with D possibly being TRBD1 (6 bases). This CDR3 contains 15 residues. V lost 1 base and J 7 bases, leaving 14 bases between the germline ends. Germline V gene lookup returns CDR1 SGHTA and CDR2 FQGNSA. CDR3 amino acids: CASSLDPGAGQPQHF. DNA for the CDR3: TGTGCCAGCAGCTTAGATCCGGGGGCTGGGCAGCCCCAGCATTTT.

The chain recombines TRBV28 with TRBJ2-6; D is possibly TRBD1 (6 bases). CDR1 is MDHEN and CDR2 is SYDVKM in the germline V gene. CDR3 size: 18 residues. With 8 bases removed from V and 2 bases from J, the gap between germline ends came to 22 bases. In DNA, the CDR3 is TGTGCCAGCCATGGGCAACGACACAGGGTGACTGGGGCCAACGTCCTGACTTTC. Protein: CASHGQRHRVTGANVLTF. The full variable domain, rest sourced from reference TRBV28 and TRBJ2-6, is DVKVTQSSRYLVKRTGEKVFLECVQDMDHENMFWYRQDPGLGLRLIYFSYDVKMKEKGDIPEGYSVSREKKERFSLILESASTNQTSMYLCASHGQRHRVTGANVLTFGAGSRLTVL.

This chain links TRBV28 with TRBJ2-7; D unresolved. Germline V CDR1 and CDR2: MDHEN, SYDVKM. The CDR3 length is 12 residues. In DNA, the CDR3 is TGTGCTATATCACGACGGGCCTACGAGCAGTACTTC. This translates into CAISRRAYEQYF.

V gene TRBV11-1 combines with J gene TRBJ1-6; possible D gene TRBD1, 5 bases. Germline V CDR1 and CDR2: SGHAT, FQDESV (reference sequence). V was pared by 4 bases and J by 7 bases, with 17 bases between. This CDR3 has 16 amino acids. CDR3 sequence reads: CASSSRDGWGNSPLHF. In DNA form, the CDR3 reads TGTGCCAGCAGCTCCCGGGACGGTTGGGGGAATTCACCCCTCCACTTT.

This rearrangement joins TRBV23-1 to TRBJ1-1; the D gene is possibly TRBD1 (5 bases). TRBV23-1 has ORF status, its function being uncertain. This CDR3 is built from 15 residues. The V end was cut by 6 bases, the J end by 5 bases, with 19 bases between. Written as DNA, the CDR3 is TGCGCCAGCAGCCGATTGCCGGGACGGAAGACTGAAGCTTTCTTT. It specifies CASSRLPGRKTEAFF.

CDR3 amino acids: CAIRETGLNTEAFF. Here the CDR3 DNA reads TGTGCCATCAGAGAGACAGGGCTGAACACTGAAGCTTTCTTT. The chain combines TRBV10-3 with TRBJ1-1, with 7 bases lining up with TRBD1. The CDR3 covers 14 residues. The trim removed 6 bases at V and 0 bases at J, leaving 4 bases unmatched. CDR1 ENHRY and CDR2 SYGVKD come from the germline V gene.

The CDR3: CASSPERGNQPQHF. For the CDR3, the DNA is TGCGCCAGCAGCCCCGAGAGGGGCAATCAGCCCCAGCATTTT. The rearrangement joins TRBV5-1 to TRBJ1-5; D unclear. The CDR3 totals 14 residues. Germline V gives CDR1 SGHRS, CDR2 YFSETQ. The V gene lost 4 bases and the J gene lost 2 bases, with 10 bases spanning the gap.

CDR3: CASSLDLLTGTNQPQHF. The DNA for the CDR3 is TGTGCCAGCAGCTTGGACCTACTCACAGGGACCAATCAGCCCCAGCATTTT. The chain uses TRBV5-8 and TRBJ1-5; a weak D match, TRBD1 (6 bases). Trimming removed 0 bases at V and 3 bases at J, with 16 bases between. This CDR3 contains 17 residues. Per germline, CDR1 SGHTS and CDR2 YDEGEE. Using reference TRBV5-8 and TRBJ1-5 for the parts outside the CDR3, the full variable domain is EAGVTQSPTHLIKTRGQQATLRCSPISGHTSVYWYQQALGLGLQFLLWYDEGEERNRGNFPPRFSGRQFPNYSSELNVNALELEDSALYLCASSLDLLTGTNQPQHFGDGTRLSIL.

On this clone: Other DNA sequences in this sample translate to the same CDR3. The rearrangement links TRBV5-1 to TRBJ2-1; a possible D gene is TRBD1 (7 bases). Germline CDR1 reads SGHRS; CDR2 reads YFSETQ. V was clipped by 2 bases and J by 1 base, with 10 bases between them. This CDR3 is built from 15 residues. CDR3 nucleotide sequence: TGCGCCAGCAGCTTCCCAGGGGGGTCCTACAATGAGCAGTTCTTC. Translating gives CASSFPGGSYNEQFF.

This chain joins TRBV27 and TRBJ2-7; possibly TRBD2 for D (5 bases). Trimming shortened V by 5 bases and J by 4 bases, and 12 bases separated the two germline ends. There are 13 residues in the CDR3. Germline values: CDR1 MNHEY, CDR2 SMNVEV (reference sequence). The CDR3 DNA reads as TGTGCCAGCAGTCCCATAACGGGGTACGAGCAGTACTTC. Its translation is CASSPITGYEQYF.

Worth noting for this clone: This sample also contains other DNA sequences that code for the same CDR3. The chain has TRBV11-2 and TRBJ1-1; no reliable D call. V was shortened by 2 bases and J by 0 bases, with 4 bases between the two germline ends. Germline CDR1 reads SGHAT; CDR2 reads FQNNGV. The CDR3 length is 13 residues. The CDR3 nucleotides are TGTGCCAGCAGCTTATTTTTGAACACTGAAGCTTTCTTT. This gives the protein CASSLFLNTEAFF.

This chain links TRBV28 with TRBJ1-1; tentatively, D is TRBD1 (6 bases). Germline CDR1 MDHEN, CDR2 SYDVKM. The CDR3 totals 13 residues. V was trimmed by 11 bases and J by 6 bases, leaving 19 bases between them. DNA of the CDR3: TGTGCCTCGGTAGTTGGAGGGGGGTCTGAAGCTTTCTTT. Translated: CASVVGGGSEAFF.

The genes are TRBV19 and TRBJ2-7, with no clear D. CDR1 is LNHDA, CDR2 SQIVND, per germline (reference sequence). The CDR3 is 14 residues long. The V and J ends lost 5 bases and 2 bases respectively, with 13 bases between them. The CDR3 nucleotides are TGTGCCAGTAGTCCCGTCCGGCCCACCTACGAGCAGTACTTC. Protein: CASSPVRPTYEQYF. Looking up the rest from reference TRBV19 and TRBJ2-7 gives the full variable domain: DGGITQSPKYLFRKEGQNVTLSCEQNLNHDAMYWYRQDPGQGLRLIYYSQIVNDFQKGDIAEGYSVSREKKESFPLTVTSAQKNPTAFYLCASSPVRPTYEQYFGPGTRLTVT.

The chain carries TRBV7-8 and TRBJ2-7, with a tentative D call TRBD1 (6 bases). V gave up 1 base and J gave up 6 bases, with 19 bases separating them. The CDR3 sequence is 16 residues long. The germline gives CDR1 SGHVS, CDR2 FQNEAQ. DNA for the CDR3: TGTGCCAGCAGCTTAGGAAGCCGGGACACCCACCTCGAGCAGTACTTC. It encodes CASSLGSRDTHLEQYF.

This clone was counted a few times. The chain is built from TRBV28 and TRBJ1-5, with a tentative D call TRBD1 (6 bases). V was cut by 7 bases and J by 7 bases, with 11 bases left in between. The CDR3 has 12 amino acids. Per germline, CDR1 MDHEN and CDR2 SYDVKM. The CDR3 DNA reads TGTGCCAGCACCACAGGGCGGCAGCCCCAGCATTTT. Protein product: CASTTGRQPQHF.

This clone was seen a single time. V is TRBV28 and J is TRBJ2-6; no reliable D call. CDR3 length equals 14 residues. The germline V and J ends were trimmed by 1 base and 2 bases, with 3 bases remaining between them. Germline values: CDR1 MDHEN, CDR2 SYDVKM. The CDR3 DNA reads as TGTGCCAGCAGTTTATCTGCTGGGGCCAACGTCCTGACTTTC. Protein sequence: CASSLSAGANVLTF.

The chain uses TRBV6-5 and TRBJ1-6; D possibly corresponds to TRBD1 (5 bases). Germline assignment: CDR1 MNHEY and CDR2 SVGAGI. Trimming took 2 bases from V and 9 from J, leaving 14 bases between them. This CDR3 comprises 15 residues. The CDR3, as DNA: TGTGCCAGCAGTTACGCAGGGAGTAGTACTTCACCCCTCCACTTT. It yields the protein CASSYAGSSTSPLHF.

This chain joins TRBV10-3 and TRBJ2-6; 9 bases fit TRBD1. V was clipped by 5 bases and J by 0 bases; unmatched bases: 8. There are 18 residues in the CDR3. CDR1 and CDR2 from the germline V gene are ENHRY and SYGVKD. CDR3 coding DNA: TGTGCCATCAGTCCCGGGACAGGGCGAATCTCTGGGGCCAACGTCCTGACTTTC. Translating it yields CAISPGTGRISGANVLTF.

The rearrangement joins TRBV6-5 to TRBJ2-5, with a possible D match to TRBD2 (6 bases). The J call may be in error: the DNA end matches TRBJ2-7 better. Germline V lookup: CDR1 MNHEY, CDR2 SVGAGI. This CDR3 contains 14 residues. Written as DNA, the CDR3 is TGTGCCAGCCGCCGAGGAGGAGGGGTGGGCGAGCAGTACTTC. Protein product: CASRRGGGVGEQYF.